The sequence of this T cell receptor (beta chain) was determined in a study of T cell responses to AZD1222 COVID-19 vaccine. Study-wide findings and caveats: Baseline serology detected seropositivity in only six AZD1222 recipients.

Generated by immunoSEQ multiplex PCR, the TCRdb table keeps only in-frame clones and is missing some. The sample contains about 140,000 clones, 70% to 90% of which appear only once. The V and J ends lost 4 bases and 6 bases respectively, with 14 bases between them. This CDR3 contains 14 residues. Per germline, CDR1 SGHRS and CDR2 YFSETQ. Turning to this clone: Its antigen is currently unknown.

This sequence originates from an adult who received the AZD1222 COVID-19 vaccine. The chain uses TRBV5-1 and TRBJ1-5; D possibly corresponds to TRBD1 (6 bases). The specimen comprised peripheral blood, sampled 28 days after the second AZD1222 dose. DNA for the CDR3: TGCGCCAGCAGCCACAGGGATGTCGGTCAGCCCCAGCATTTT. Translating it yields CASSHRDVGQPQHF.